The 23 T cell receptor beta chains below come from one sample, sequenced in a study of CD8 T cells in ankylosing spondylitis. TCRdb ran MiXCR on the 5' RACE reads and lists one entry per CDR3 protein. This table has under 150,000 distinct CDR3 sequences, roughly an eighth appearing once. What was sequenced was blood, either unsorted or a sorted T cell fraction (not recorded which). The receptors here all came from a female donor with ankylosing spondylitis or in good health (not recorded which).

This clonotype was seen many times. CDR3 in amino acids: CSVGRDRNYNEQFF. CDR3 in DNA: TGCAGCGTTGGCCGGGACAGAAACTACAATGAGCAGTTCTTC. This chain links TRBV29-1 with TRBJ2-1; 7 nucleotides line up with TRBD1. There are 14 residues in the CDR3. With V trimmed by 4 bases and J by 3 bases, 6 bases remained unmatched. Germline CDR1 is SQVTM and CDR2 is ANQGSEA.

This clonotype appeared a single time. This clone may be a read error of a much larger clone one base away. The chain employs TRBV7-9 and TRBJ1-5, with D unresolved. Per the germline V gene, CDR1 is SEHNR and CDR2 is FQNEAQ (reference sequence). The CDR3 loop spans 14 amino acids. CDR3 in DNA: TGTGCCAGCAGCTTATCCCAGAGCAATCAGCCCCACCATTTT. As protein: CASSLSQSNQPHHF.

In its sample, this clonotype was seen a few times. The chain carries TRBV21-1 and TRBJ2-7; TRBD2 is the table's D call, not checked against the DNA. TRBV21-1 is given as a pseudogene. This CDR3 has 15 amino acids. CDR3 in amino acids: CASSKTSGRAYEQYF. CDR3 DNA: TGTGCCAGCAGCAAAACTAGCGGGAGGGCCTACGAGCAGTACTTC.

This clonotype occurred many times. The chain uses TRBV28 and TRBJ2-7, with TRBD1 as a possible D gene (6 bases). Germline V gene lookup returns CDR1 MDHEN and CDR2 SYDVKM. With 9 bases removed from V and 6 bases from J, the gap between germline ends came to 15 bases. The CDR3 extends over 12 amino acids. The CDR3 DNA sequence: TGTGCCAGTACAGGGTCCCACGGCGAGCAGTACTTC. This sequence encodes CASTGSHGEQYF.

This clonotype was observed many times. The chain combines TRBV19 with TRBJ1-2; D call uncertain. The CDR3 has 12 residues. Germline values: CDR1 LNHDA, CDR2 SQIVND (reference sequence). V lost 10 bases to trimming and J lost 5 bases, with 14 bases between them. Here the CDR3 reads CATQTFSYGYTF. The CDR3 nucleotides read TGTGCCACCCAGACATTTTCTTATGGCTACACCTTC.

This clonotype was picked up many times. DNA for the CDR3: TGTGCCAGCAGCTTGGTACTAGCGGGGGCGAACACCGGGGAGCTGTTTTTT. Its protein is CASSLVLAGANTGELFF. This sequence joins TRBV5-4 and TRBJ2-2; 11 bases agree with TRBD2. Germline V CDR1 and CDR2: SGHNT, YYREEE (reference sequence). The CDR3 loop spans 17 amino acids. The V gene end was trimmed by 0 bases and the J gene end by 0 bases; junction bases not matched to a gene: 1. The variable domain in full, with the rest retrieved from reference TRBV5-4 and TRBJ2-2, is ETGVTQSPTHLIKTRGQQVTLRCSSQSGHNTVSWYQQALGQGPQFIFQYYREEENGRGNFPPRFSGLQFPNYSSELNVNALELDDSALYLCASSLVLAGANTGELFFGEGSRLTVL.

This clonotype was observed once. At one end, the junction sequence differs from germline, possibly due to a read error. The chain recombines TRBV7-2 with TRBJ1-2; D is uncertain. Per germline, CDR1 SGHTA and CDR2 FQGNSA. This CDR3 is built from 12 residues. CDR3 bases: TGTGCCAGCAGCTTAGGCGGGAATGGCTACTCCTTC. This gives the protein CASSLGGNGYSF.

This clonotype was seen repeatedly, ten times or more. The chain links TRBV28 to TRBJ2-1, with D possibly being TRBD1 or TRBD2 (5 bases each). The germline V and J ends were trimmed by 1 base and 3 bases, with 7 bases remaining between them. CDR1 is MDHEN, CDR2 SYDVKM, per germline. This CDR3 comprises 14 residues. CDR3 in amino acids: CASSLSGSYNEQFF. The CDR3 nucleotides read TGTGCCAGCAGTTTATCAGGGAGCTACAATGAGCAGTTCTTC.

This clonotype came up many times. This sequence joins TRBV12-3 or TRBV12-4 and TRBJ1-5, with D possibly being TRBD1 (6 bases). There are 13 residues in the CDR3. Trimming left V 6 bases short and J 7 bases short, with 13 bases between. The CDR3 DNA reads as TGTGCCAGCAGCCCGGGGGCTTGGCAGCCCCAGCATTTT. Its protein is CASSPGAWQPQHF.

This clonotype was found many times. The CDR3 bases are TGCGCCAGCAGCTTGAGGGCGAGCTCCTATAATTCACCCCTCCACTTT. Translating it yields CASSLRASSYNSPLHF. V and J are TRBV5-1 and TRBJ1-6; D is ambiguous. Germline V gene sequence: CDR1 SGHRS, CDR2 YFSETQ. The V gene lost 1 base and the J gene lost 0 bases, with 8 bases spanning the gap. This CDR3 contains 16 residues.

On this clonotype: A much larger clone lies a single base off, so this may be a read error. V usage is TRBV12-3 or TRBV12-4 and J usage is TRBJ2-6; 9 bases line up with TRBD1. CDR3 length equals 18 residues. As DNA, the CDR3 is TGTGCCTGCAGCTTAGGACAGGGGAAAAGGTCTGGGGCCAACGTCCTGACTTTC. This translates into CACSLGQGKRSGANVLTF.

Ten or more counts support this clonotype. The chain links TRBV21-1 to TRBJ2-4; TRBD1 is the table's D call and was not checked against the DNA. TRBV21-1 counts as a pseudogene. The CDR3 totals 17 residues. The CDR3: CASSKEGKGRAKNIQYF. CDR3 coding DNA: TGTGCCAGCAGCAAAGAAGGGAAGGGGAGAGCCAAAAACATTCAGTACTTC.

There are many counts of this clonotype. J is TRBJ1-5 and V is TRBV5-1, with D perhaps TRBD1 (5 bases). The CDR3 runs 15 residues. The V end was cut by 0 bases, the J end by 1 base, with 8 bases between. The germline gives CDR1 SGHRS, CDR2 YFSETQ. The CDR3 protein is CASSLEGDSNQPQHF. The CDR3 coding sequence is TGCGCCAGCAGCTTGGAAGGGGACAGCAATCAGCCCCAGCATTTT.

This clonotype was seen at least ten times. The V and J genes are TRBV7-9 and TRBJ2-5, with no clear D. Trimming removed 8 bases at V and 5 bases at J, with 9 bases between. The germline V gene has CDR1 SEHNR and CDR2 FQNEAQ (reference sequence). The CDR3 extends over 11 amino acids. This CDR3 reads CASGYFETQYF. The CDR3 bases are TGTGCCAGCGGGTATTTTGAGACCCAGTACTTC.

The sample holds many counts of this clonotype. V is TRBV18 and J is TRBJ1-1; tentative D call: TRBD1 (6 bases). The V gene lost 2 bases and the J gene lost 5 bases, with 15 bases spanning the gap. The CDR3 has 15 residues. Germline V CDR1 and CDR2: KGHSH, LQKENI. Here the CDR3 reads CASSPSRQVSTEAFF. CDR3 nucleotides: TGTGCCAGCTCACCAAGCAGACAGGTCTCGACTGAAGCTTTCTTT.

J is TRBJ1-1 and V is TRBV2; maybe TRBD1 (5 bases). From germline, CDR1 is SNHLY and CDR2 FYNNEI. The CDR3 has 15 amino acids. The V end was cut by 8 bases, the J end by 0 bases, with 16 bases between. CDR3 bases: TGTGCCAGCGGAACGTTACAGGTGGTGAACACTGAAGCTTTCTTT. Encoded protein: CASGTLQVVNTEAFF.

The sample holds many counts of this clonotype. Here the CDR3 DNA reads TGCAGCGTTGAATTTCTCCCCTGGGAGCAGTTCTTC. Its translation is CSVEFLPWEQFF. This chain links TRBV29-1 with TRBJ2-1, with D unclear. V lost 2 bases, J lost 10 bases, and 12 bases lay in between. This CDR3 is 12 amino acids long. The V gene's germline CDR1 is SQVTM and CDR2 ANQGSEA.

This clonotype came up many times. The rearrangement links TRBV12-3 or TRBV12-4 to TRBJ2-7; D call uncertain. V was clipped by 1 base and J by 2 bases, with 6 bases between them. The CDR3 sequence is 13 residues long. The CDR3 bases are TGTGCCAGCAGTTTAGGTGTGACCTACGAGCAGTACTTC. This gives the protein CASSLGVTYEQYF.

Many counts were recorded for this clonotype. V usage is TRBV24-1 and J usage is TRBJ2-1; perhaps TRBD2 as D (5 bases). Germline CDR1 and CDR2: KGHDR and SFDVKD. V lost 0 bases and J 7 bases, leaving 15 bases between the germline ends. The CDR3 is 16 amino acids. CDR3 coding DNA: TGTGCCACCAGTGATTTGACGCGGGCAGGCAGGAATGAGCAGTTCTTC. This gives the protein CATSDLTRAGRNEQFF.

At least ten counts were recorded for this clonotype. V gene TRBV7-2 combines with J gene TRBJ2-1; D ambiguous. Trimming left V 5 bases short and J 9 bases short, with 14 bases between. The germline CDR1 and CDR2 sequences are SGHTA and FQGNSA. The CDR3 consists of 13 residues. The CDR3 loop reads CASSARSVGEQFF. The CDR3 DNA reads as TGTGCCAGCAGCGCGAGGAGCGTCGGTGAGCAGTTCTTC.

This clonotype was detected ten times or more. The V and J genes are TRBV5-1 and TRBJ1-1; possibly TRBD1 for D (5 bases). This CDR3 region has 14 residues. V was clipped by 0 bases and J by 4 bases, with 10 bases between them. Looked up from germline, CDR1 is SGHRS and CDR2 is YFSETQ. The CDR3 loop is CASSLAEGTTEAFF. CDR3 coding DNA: TGCGCCAGCAGCTTGGCCGAGGGGACCACTGAAGCTTTCTTT.

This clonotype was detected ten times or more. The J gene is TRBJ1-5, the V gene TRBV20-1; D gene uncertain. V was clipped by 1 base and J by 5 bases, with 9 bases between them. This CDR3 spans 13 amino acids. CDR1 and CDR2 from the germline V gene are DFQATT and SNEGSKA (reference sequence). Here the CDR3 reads CSARGIWDQPQHF. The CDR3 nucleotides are TGCAGTGCTAGAGGGATCTGGGATCAGCCCCAGCATTTT.

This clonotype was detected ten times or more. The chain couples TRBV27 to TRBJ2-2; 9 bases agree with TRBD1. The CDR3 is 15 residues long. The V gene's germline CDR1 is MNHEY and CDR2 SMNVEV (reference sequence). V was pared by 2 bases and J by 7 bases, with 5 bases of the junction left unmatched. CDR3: CASSLGTGGFGELFF. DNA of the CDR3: TGTGCCAGCAGTTTAGGAACAGGGGGCTTCGGGGAGCTGTTTTTT.